This T cell receptor beta chain was recovered during a study of T cells expressing NK-cell markers. Germline V gene lookup returns CDR1 DFQATT and CDR2 SNEGSKA (reference sequence). This CDR3 has 13 amino acids. With the 5' RACE reads reprocessed, TCRdb shows one record per CDR3 protein and no DNA. The sample table includes roughly 170,000 distinct CDR3 sequences. The sequenced sample was blood T cells: a sorted CD56 or NKG2C T cell subset, CD4+ or CD8+ T cells, or bulk PBMC T cells (not recorded which). The source of this sequence is a woman between 18 and 69 years old in good health. J is TRBJ1-1 and V is TRBV20-1; the D call from TCRdb, TRBD1, cannot be confirmed without DNA. This CDR3 reads CSAGRTIKTEAFF.